Each of the 21 T cell receptor beta chains below was sequenced from the same sample in a study of blood T cell repertoires in COVID-19. Repertoires were generated with immunoSEQ multiplex PCR, while TCRdb's copy carries only in-frame clones and drops some. Of some 240,000 clones in the sample, around 83% were seen once. Sequenced: peripheral blood. These receptors were collected from a woman aged 40 to 55 who had recovered from COVID-19.

This chain links TRBV28 with TRBJ1-1, with 7 bases fitting TRBD1. J was trimmed by 1 base and V by 5 bases; bases with no gene match: 7. CDR3 length equals 15 residues. The germline CDR1 and CDR2 sequences are MDHEN and SYDVKM. The CDR3 here is CASSGTGTANTEAFF. The CDR3 nucleotides read TGTGCCAGCAGTGGGACCGGGACAGCGAACACTGAAGCTTTCTTT.

The V gene is TRBV29-1, the J gene TRBJ2-5; tentatively, D is TRBD2 (6 bases). The CDR3 runs 13 residues. Between the trimmed V and J ends, which lost 7 bases and 3 bases, there was a span of 15 bases. In germline, CDR1 is SQVTM, CDR2 ANQGSEA. The CDR3 nucleotides read TGCAGCGCTACCCCTGGGGGGAAAGAGACCCAGTACTTC. As protein: CSATPGGKETQYF.

V gene TRBV19 combines with J gene TRBJ1-2; no firm D call. Per germline, CDR1 LNHDA and CDR2 SQIVND (reference sequence). V was trimmed by 7 bases and J by 6 bases, leaving 15 bases between them. The CDR3 contains 13 residues. CDR3 in DNA: TGTGCCAGTAATAGGAGAATACTCGATGGCTACACCTTC. This encodes CASNRRILDGYTF.

This sequence joins TRBV5-1 and TRBJ2-5; 9 bases are a match to TRBD2. J gave up 4 bases and V 1 base, and 11 bases lay outside the gene matches. This CDR3 has 17 residues. Germline assignment: CDR1 SGHRS and CDR2 YFSETQ. Written as DNA, the CDR3 is TGCGCCAGCAGCTTGTCAGCGGGGGGCTTTAATTTAGAGACCCAGTACTTC. Protein: CASSLSAGGFNLETQYF.

V usage is TRBV6-5 and J usage is TRBJ1-2; possibly TRBD1 for D (6 bases). Trimming cost V 6 bases and J 7 bases, with 18 bases left between them. The CDR3 loop spans 14 amino acids. The germline gives CDR1 MNHEY, CDR2 SVGAGI. The CDR3 DNA reads TGTGCCAGCAGCGACGCAAGGGGGGGAGGTGGCTACACCTTC. Encoded protein: CASSDARGGGGYTF.

The V call is TRBV21-1, the J call TRBJ1-2; TRBD1 is the table's D call and was not checked against the DNA. TRBV21-1 represents a pseudogene. The CDR3 spans 15 residues. For the CDR3, the DNA is TGTGCCAGCAGCCCCGGGGCGACAGGACCTTATGGCTACACCTTC. Translating gives CASSPGATGPYGYTF.

The chain links TRBV28 to TRBJ2-7; no firm D call. CDR1 MDHEN and CDR2 SYDVKM come from the germline V gene. Trimming left V 6 bases short and J 1 base short, with 7 bases between. This CDR3 spans 12 amino acids. The CDR3 loop is CASSRKSYEQYF. CDR3 DNA: TGTGCCAGCAGCAGGAAGTCCTACGAGCAGTACTTC.

This chain links TRBV11-2 with TRBJ1-4; D unclear. V was shortened by 6 bases and J by 1 base, with 3 bases between the two germline ends. Germline assignment: CDR1 SGHAT and CDR2 FQNNGV. The CDR3 is made up of 12 amino acids. The CDR3, as DNA: TGTGCCAGCAGGCGAACTAATGAAAAACTGTTTTTT. Translated, it gives CASRRTNEKLFF.

The rearrangement uses TRBV5-1 and TRBJ2-7, with 9 bases lining up with TRBD1. Trimming at V came to 4 bases and at J to 5 bases, leaving 10 bases not matched to a gene. The CDR3 has 15 amino acids. Germline CDR1 is SGHRS and CDR2 is YFSETQ. CDR3 amino acids: CASSANRDRVNEQYF. In DNA form, the CDR3 reads TGCGCCAGCAGCGCGAACCGGGACAGGGTGAACGAGCAGTACTTC.

V gene TRBV19 combines with J gene TRBJ2-7; a possible D gene is TRBD1 (6 bases). This CDR3 is 14 amino acids long. CDR1 and CDR2 from the germline V gene are LNHDA and SQIVND (reference sequence). V was shortened by 5 bases and J by 5 bases, with 16 bases between the two germline ends. The CDR3 here is CASSHQGSVNEQYF. The CDR3 DNA reads as TGTGCCAGTAGTCATCAGGGGAGTGTGAACGAGCAGTACTTC.

This CDR3 reads CASSLQTGFGEQYF. In DNA, the CDR3 is TGTGCCAGCAGCCTCCAGACAGGGTTCGGCGAGCAGTACTTC. The chain couples TRBV7-9 to TRBJ2-7, with 7 bases aligning to TRBD1. V shed 5 bases, J shed 6 bases, and the junction held 10 bases outside the gene matches. The CDR3 length is 14 residues. CDR1 and CDR2 from the germline V gene are SEHNR and FQNEAQ (reference sequence).

With respect to this clone: Just one base apart from a much larger clone, this may be a read error. The same CDR3 is also encoded by other DNA sequences in this sample. The chain has TRBV15 and TRBJ1-2, with 7 bases identical to TRBD1. This CDR3 spans 14 amino acids. Germline V gene lookup returns CDR1 LNHNV and CDR2 YYDKDF (reference sequence). The ends lost 0 bases at V and 4 bases at J; junction bases unmatched: 2. CDR3 coding DNA: TGTGCCACCAGCAGAGATAGACAGGGCTATGGCTACACCTTC. Protein: CATSRDRQGYGYTF.

The chain uses TRBV7-8 and TRBJ2-7, with TRBD1 as a possible D gene (6 bases). Germline lookup yields CDR1 SGHVS and CDR2 FQNEAQ. This CDR3 spans 13 amino acids. The ends were cut back, 5 bases at V and 4 bases at J, with 12 bases in the middle. The CDR3 sequence is CASSRGQPYEQYF. The CDR3 nucleotides read TGTGCCAGCAGCCGTGGACAGCCTTACGAGCAGTACTTC.

This chain connects TRBV3-1 (or the pseudogene TRBV3-2) to TRBJ2-7; D possibly corresponds to TRBD1 (6 bases). V was pared by 0 bases and J by 6 bases, with 9 bases between. The germline V gene encodes CDR1 LGHDT and CDR2 YNNKEL (reference sequence). The CDR3 length is 13 residues. The CDR3 nucleotides read TGTGCCAGCAGCCAAGAAGGCAGGGGCGAGCAGTACTTC. Its translation is CASSQEGRGEQYF.

This clone was seen a single time. As DNA, the CDR3 is TGTGCCAGCAGCCAGGTTTTCGGCAGGGACGAGCAGTACTTC. The encoded protein is CASSQVFGRDEQYF. The gene calls are TRBV3-1 (or the pseudogene TRBV3-2) and TRBJ2-7; TRBD1 might be the D (5 bases). Deletions cut 3 bases from V and 5 bases from J, with 14 bases between. The germline V gene has CDR1 LGHDT and CDR2 YNNKEL (reference sequence). CDR3 length equals 14 residues.

CDR3 amino acids: CASSQGDRGNTIYF. In DNA form, the CDR3 reads TGTGCCAGCAGCCAAGGGGACAGAGGAAACACCATATATTTT. The chain is built from TRBV3-1 (or the pseudogene TRBV3-2) and TRBJ1-3; 7 bases are a match to TRBD1. Germline CDR1 reads LGHDT; CDR2 reads YNNKEL (reference sequence). The CDR3 is made up of 14 amino acids. V lost 1 base and J lost 4; bases outside the gene matches: 1.

This chain joins TRBV19 and TRBJ2-2, with a possible D match to TRBD1 (6 bases). CDR3 length: 14 amino acids. With 6 bases removed from V and 2 bases from J, the gap between germline ends came to 10 bases. Looked up from germline, CDR1 is LNHDA and CDR2 is SQIVND (reference sequence). The CDR3 sequence is CASRRTANTGELFF. CDR3 bases: TGTGCCAGTAGACGGACAGCTAACACCGGGGAGCTGTTTTTT. The full variable domain, completed using reference TRBV19 and TRBJ2-2, is DGGITQSPKYLFRKEGQNVTLSCEQNLNHDAMYWYRQDPGQGLRLIYYSQIVNDFQKGDIAEGYSVSREKKESFPLTVTSAQKNPTAFYLCASRRTANTGELFFGEGSRLTVL.

This clone occurred a few times. The CDR3 protein is CATSDWGDTQPQHF. CDR3 sequence (DNA): TGTGCCACCAGTGATTGGGGGGATACTCAGCCCCAGCATTTT. V is TRBV24-1 and J is TRBJ1-5; perhaps TRBD1 as D (5 bases). CDR3 length: 14 amino acids. With 2 bases removed from V and 6 bases from J, the gap between germline ends came to 10 bases. Per germline, CDR1 KGHDR and CDR2 SFDVKD.

V is TRBV6-5 and J is TRBJ1-2; 7 bases agree with TRBD1. Per germline, CDR1 MNHEY and CDR2 SVGAGI. J lost 5 bases, V lost 0 bases, and 9 bases had no gene match. This CDR3 has 16 amino acids. The DNA of the CDR3 is TGTGCCAGCAGTTACTCCTTGACAGGGTCGGGGTATGGCTACACCTTC. Protein product: CASSYSLTGSGYGYTF.

The chain uses TRBV19 and TRBJ2-1, with TRBD2 matching 7 bases. Germline V CDR1 and CDR2: LNHDA, SQIVND (reference sequence). Trimming removed 4 bases from V and 7 bases from J; junction bases left unmatched: 10. CDR3 length equals 15 residues. The CDR3 nucleotides are TGTGCCAGTAGTAAGCCAGCGGGATCTCGTAATGAGCAGTTCTTC. Residues: CASSKPAGSRNEQFF.

The chain links TRBV6-5 to TRBJ2-7; TRBD1 is a possible D gene (7 bases). The V end was cut by 6 bases, the J end by 4 bases, with 16 bases between. This CDR3 comprises 14 residues. Germline values: CDR1 MNHEY, CDR2 SVGAGI. DNA of the CDR3: TGTGCCAGCAGCCCAGGGGGGCAGACTTACGAGCAGTACTTC. Translated, it gives CASSPGGQTYEQYF.